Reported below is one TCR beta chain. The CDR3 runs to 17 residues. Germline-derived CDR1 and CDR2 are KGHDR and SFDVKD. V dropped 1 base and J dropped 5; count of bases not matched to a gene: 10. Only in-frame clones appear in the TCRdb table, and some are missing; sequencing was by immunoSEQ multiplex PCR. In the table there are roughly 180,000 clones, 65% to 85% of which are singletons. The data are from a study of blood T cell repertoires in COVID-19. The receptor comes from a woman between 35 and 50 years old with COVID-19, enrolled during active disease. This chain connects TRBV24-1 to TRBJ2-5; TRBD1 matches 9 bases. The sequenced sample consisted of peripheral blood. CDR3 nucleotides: TGTGCCACCAGTGATTTAAAGGGACAGGGTTTGAGCGAGACCCAGTACTTC. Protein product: CATSDLKGQGLSETQYF.